What follows are 5 T cell receptor beta chains derived from one specimen sequenced in a study of shared clonotypes between healthy human individuals. Sequenced by immunoSEQ multiplex PCR; TCRdb stores in-frame clones only, minus some. This table holds some 1,900,000 clones, approximately 94% found once. Positively selected for CCR7, the CD45RO-negative cells used as naive CD8 cells excluded terminally differentiated effector memory CD45RA+ cells. Sequenced: naive CD8+ T cells sorted from blood. These receptors originate from a man aged 18 to 30 in good health.

V gene TRBV7-9 combines with J gene TRBJ1-3; D not resolved. Between the trimmed V and J ends, which lost 1 base and 3 bases, there was a span of 7 bases. CDR1 is SEHNR and CDR2 is FQNEAQ in the germline V gene (reference sequence). CDR3 length equals 14 residues. The CDR3, as DNA: TGTGCCAGCAGCTTAGGGGATTTTGGAAACACCATATATTTT. Translating it yields CASSLGDFGNTIYF.

In nucleotides, the CDR3 is TGTGCCAGCAGCACAGGCTGGGGGAATTCACCCCTCCACTTT. Protein: CASSTGWGNSPLHF. The chain combines TRBV9 with TRBJ1-6; tentative D call: TRBD1 (5 bases). Germline V gene data show CDR1 as SGDLS and CDR2 as YYNGEE. The V gene lost 4 bases and the J gene lost 7 bases, with 12 bases spanning the gap. The CDR3 contains 14 residues.

This chain links TRBV7-9 with TRBJ1-1; the match to TRBD1 covers 10 bases. There are 16 residues in the CDR3. From germline, CDR1 is SEHNR and CDR2 FQNEAQ (reference sequence). With V trimmed by 5 bases and J by 3 bases, 9 bases remained unmatched. The CDR3 DNA sequence: TGTGCCAGCAGCCCCGGGACAGGGGCGCTCCACACTGAAGCTTTCTTT. This gives the protein CASSPGTGALHTEAFF. The full variable domain, with the rest looked up from reference TRBV7-9 and TRBJ1-1, is DTGVSQNPRHKITKRGQNVTFRCDPISEHNRLYWYRQTLGQGPEFLTYFQNEAQLEKSRLLSDRFSAERPKGSFSTLEIQRTEQGDSAMYLCASSPGTGALHTEAFFGQGTRLTVV.

V is TRBV23-1 and J is TRBJ2-3; perhaps D is TRBD1 or TRBD2 (6 bases each). TRBV23-1 is designated an ORF whose function remains uncertain. There are 15 residues in the CDR3. In DNA, the CDR3 is TGCGAGATTCGAGGGCGGGGCAGGGGCATGGATACGCAGTATTTT. It is translated as CEIRGRGRGMDTQYF.

J is TRBJ2-5 and V is TRBV10-2; D gene ambiguous. The CDR3 runs to 14 residues. Germline CDR1 and CDR2: WSHSY and SAAADI. The ends were cut back, 8 bases at V and 0 bases at J, with 13 bases in the middle. The CDR3 reads CASQPTTYQETQYF. For the CDR3, the DNA is TGCGCCAGCCAACCTACCACGTACCAAGAGACCCAGTACTTC.